This section outlines one TCR beta chain sequence together with its context. Its antigen is unidentified. The record originates from a study of T cell repertoires in cytomegalovirus infection. Whole-study context: A matching HLA type, together with CMV infection, was signaled by public TCR beta signatures.

Looked up from germline, CDR1 is LGHDT and CDR2 is YNNKEL (reference sequence). Trimming took off 8 bases at V and 3 bases at J, with 11 bases between the two ends. The CDR3 extends over 12 amino acids. The study's findings and limits: HLA-C-restricted CMV-specific TCR beta clonotypes prevailed in the ex vivo response. People with CMV and the relevant HLA were identified by cumulative public TCR beta family frequency.

TCRdb called the reads again in MiXCR, with one record for every CDR3 protein. Of roughly 110,000 distinct CDR3 sequences in the sample, roughly a tenth were seen once. What was sequenced was PBMCs, sequenced either directly or after in vitro stimulation (not recorded which). The chain combines TRBV3-1 with TRBJ2-7, with D perhaps TRBD1 (5 bases). The clonotype was recovered from a human donor in good health (CMV status not recorded). Some clones in this sample may be carry-over from other donors' samples. The DNA for the CDR3 is TGTGCCAGCGCTGACAGTTACTACGAGCAGTACTTC. Translating it yields CASADSYYEQYF.